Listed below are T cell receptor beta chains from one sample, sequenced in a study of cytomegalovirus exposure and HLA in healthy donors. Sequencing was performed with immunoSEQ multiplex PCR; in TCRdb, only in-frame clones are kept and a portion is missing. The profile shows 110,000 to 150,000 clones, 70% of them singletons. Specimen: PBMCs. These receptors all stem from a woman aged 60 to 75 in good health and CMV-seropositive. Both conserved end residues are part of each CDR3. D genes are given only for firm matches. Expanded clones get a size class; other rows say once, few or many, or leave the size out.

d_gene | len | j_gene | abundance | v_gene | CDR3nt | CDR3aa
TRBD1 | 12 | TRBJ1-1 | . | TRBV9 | TGTGCCAGCAGCGTCGGGACAGGGCGAGCTTTCTTT | CASSVGTGRAFF
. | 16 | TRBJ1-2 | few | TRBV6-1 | TGTGCCAGCAGTGTGGGCGCGGGAACCCCCAGCTATGGCTACACCTTC | CASSVGAGTPSYGYTF
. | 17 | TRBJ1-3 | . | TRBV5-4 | TGTGCCAGCAGCCCGGGGGTAGGGCCCACCTCTGGAAACACCATATATTTT | CASSPGVGPTSGNTIYF
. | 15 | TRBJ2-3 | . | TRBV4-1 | TGCGCCAGCAGCCTACTTGTCGGGGAACGAGATACGCAGTATTTT | CASSLLVGERDTQYF
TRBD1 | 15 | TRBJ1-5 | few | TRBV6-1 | TGTGCCAGCAGCCCGACAGGGGGCAGAGGACAGCCCCAGCATTTT | CASSPTGGRGQPQHF
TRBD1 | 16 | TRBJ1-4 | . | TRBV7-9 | TGTGCCAGCAGCGCTAACTTGGACAGGCTACTTGAAAAACTGTTTTTT | CASSANLDRLLEKLFF
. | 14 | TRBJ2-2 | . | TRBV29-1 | TGCAGTGGGAAGGTCACAGGTGGTACCGGGGAGCTGTTTTTT | CSGKVTGGTGELFF
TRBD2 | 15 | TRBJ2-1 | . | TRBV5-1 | TGCGCCAGCAGCTTGGCCATGGGCGGGAGAGGAGAGCAGTTCTTC | CASSLAMGGRGEQFF
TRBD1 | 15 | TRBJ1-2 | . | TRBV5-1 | TGCGCCAGCAGCTCCGGACAGGGGAGAGGAGATGGCTACACCTTC | CASSSGQGRGDGYTF
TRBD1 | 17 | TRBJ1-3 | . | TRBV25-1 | TGTGCCAGCAGTCCTGGGACAGGGCCTAACTCTGGAAACACCATATATTTT | CASSPGTGPNSGNTIYF
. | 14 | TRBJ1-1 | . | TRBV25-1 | TGTGCCAGCGCTGCTGCCTGGGGGGGGGCGGAAGCTTTCTTT | CASAAAWGGAEAFF
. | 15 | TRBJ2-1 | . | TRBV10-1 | TGCGCCAGCAGTGACGCCGGGAGTTCCTACAATGAGCAGTTCTTC | CASSDAGSSYNEQFF
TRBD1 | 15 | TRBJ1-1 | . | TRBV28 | TGTGCCAGCAGCATACAGGGGGCCGGGGGGACTGAAGCTTTCTTT | CASSIQGAGGTEAFF
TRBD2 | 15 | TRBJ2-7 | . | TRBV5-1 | TGCGCCAGCAGCTTAGTCTCCGGGACTAAGGGCGAGCAGTACTTC | CASSLVSGTKGEQYF
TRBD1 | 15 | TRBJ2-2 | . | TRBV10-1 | TGCGCCAGCAGTCTCCGGACAGGGTACACCGGGGAGCTGTTTTTT | CASSLRTGYTGELFF
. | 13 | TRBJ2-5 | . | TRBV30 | TGTGCCTGGAGTGTCCGGGTACAAGAGACCCAGTACTTC | CAWSVRVQETQYF
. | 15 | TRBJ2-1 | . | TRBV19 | TGTGCCAGTAGTCTTAACATACAGGGTTTCTATGAGCAGTTCTTC | CASSLNIQGFYEQFF
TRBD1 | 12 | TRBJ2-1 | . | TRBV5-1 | TGCGCCAGCAGCTTACAGGGGACTGAGCAGTTCTTC | CASSLQGTEQFF
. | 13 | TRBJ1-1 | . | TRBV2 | TGTGCCAGCAGTGAGGGCCCAGGCACTGAAGCTTTCTTT | CASSEGPGTEAFF
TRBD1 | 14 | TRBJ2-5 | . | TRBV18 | TGTGCCAGCCTACGGGACAGAAATCAAGAGACCCAGTACTTC | CASLRDRNQETQYF
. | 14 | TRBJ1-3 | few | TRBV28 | TGTGCCAGCAGTCCGGTCGGAGGGGGAAACACCATATATTTT | CASSPVGGGNTIYF
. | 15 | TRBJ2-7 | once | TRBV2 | TGTGCCAGCAGTGTATTAACTAGTCAGTTTCCCGAGCAGTACTTC | CASSVLTSQFPEQYF
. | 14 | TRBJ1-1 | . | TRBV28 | TGTGCCAGCAGTTTGGTGGGGGGGGAAACTGAAGCTTTCTTT | CASSLVGGETEAFF
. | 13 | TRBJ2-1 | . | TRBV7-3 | TGTGCCAGCAGCTCTCTCGCCGTAGATGAGCAGTTCTTC | CASSSLAVDEQFF